Listed below are T cell receptor beta chains from one sample, sequenced in a study of identical twins. MiXCR, applied by TCRdb to the 5' RACE reads, yields one record per CDR3 protein. The sample contains some 1,600,000 distinct CDR3 sequences, roughly 35% of which appear only once. Input material: cord blood. The source is a newborn girl in good health. Both conserved end residues are part of each CDR3. Each record gives: V gene, D gene, clone size, J gene, CDR3 protein, CDR3 DNA. The D gene is left open where the match is weak. Only part of the rows carry a size: once, few, many, or a class if the clone is expanded.

>TRBV20-1|TRBD1|.|TRBJ1-5
CSATPGQGGSNQPQHF
TGCAGTGCTACCCCGGGACAGGGGGGTAGCAATCAGCCCCAGCATTTT
>TRBV20-1|TRBD2|.|TRBJ2-3
CSARRGGRRTDTQYF
TGCAGTGCTAGACGAGGCGGGAGAAGGACAGATACGCAGTATTTT
>TRBV4-2|.|.|TRBJ2-1
CASSQESEREQFF
TGTGCCAGCAGCCAAGAGTCCGAGCGCGAGCAGTTCTTC
>TRBV11-1|TRBD1|.|TRBJ2-1
CASSQTGGPRNNEQFF
TGTGCCAGCAGCCAGACAGGGGGCCCGCGTAACAATGAGCAGTTCTTC
>TRBV14|.|few|TRBJ2-5
CASSRQPSVPQETQYF
TGTGCCAGCAGCCGCCAGCCTAGCGTCCCCCAAGAGACCCAGTACTTC
>TRBV20-1|TRBD2|.|TRBJ2-1
CSARDLSGTSGTPIPNEQFF
TGCAGTGCTAGAGATTTAAGCGGGACTAGCGGGACACCCATTCCCAATGAGCAGTTCTTC
>TRBV12-5|TRBD1|.|TRBJ1-1
CASATPGQKAFF
TGTGCTAGTGCCACGCCGGGACAGAAAGCTTTCTTT
>TRBV28|.|.|TRBJ2-5
CASSFMGLSLQSKETQYF
TGTGCCAGCAGTTTCATGGGCCTGAGCCTCCAGTCGAAAGAGACCCAGTACTTC
>TRBV11-2|.|.|TRBJ1-6
CASSLDRGLYNSPLHF
TGTGCCAGCAGCTTAGATCGAGGACTCTATAATTCACCCCTCCACTTT
>TRBV19|.|few|TRBJ1-5
CASSILSGFQPQHF
TGTGCCAGTAGTATTTTGAGCGGGTTCCAGCCCCAGCATTTT
>TRBV21-1|.|.|TRBJ2-1
CASSSPSGRVYNEQFF
TGTGCCAGCAGCTCTCCTAGCGGGAGGGTGTACAATGAGCAGTTCTTC
>TRBV3-1|.|.|TRBJ1-6
CASSPQGTRNSPPHF
TGTGCCAGCAGCCCGCAGGGGACCAGGAATTCACCCCCCCACTTT
>TRBV9|TRBD1|few|TRBJ2-7
CASSVVGTGVSVNEQYF
TGTGCCAGCAGCGTAGTTGGGACAGGGGTTAGTGTAAACGAGCAGTACTTC
>TRBV21-1|.|.|TRBJ2-1
CASRCPRDEQFF
TGTGCCAGCAGGTGCCCACGGGATGAGCAGTTCTTC
>TRBV18|TRBD2|few|TRBJ2-3
CASSPTLAGTDTQYF
TGTGCCAGCTCACCGACTCTAGCGGGGACAGATACGCAGTATTTT
>TRBV20-1|TRBD1|.|TRBJ2-7
CSARETGVYEQYF
TGCAGTGCTAGGGAGACAGGGGTCTACGAGCAGTACTTC
>TRBV6-5|.|.|TRBJ2-7
CASSVIATSYNEQYF
TGTGCCAGCAGTGTCATAGCGACCTCCTACAATGAGCAGTACTTC
>TRBV20-1|TRBD2|.|TRBJ2-2
CSARDGLAYGELFF
TGCAGTGCTAGGGACGGACTAGCGTACGGGGAGCTGTTTTTT
>TRBV5-1|TRBD2|few|TRBJ2-1
CASSRGLADNNEQFF
TGCGCCAGCAGCAGGGGACTAGCGGATAACAATGAGCAGTTCTTC
>TRBV11-2|.|.|TRBJ2-7
CASSSEGRERYEQYF
TGTGCCAGCAGCTCCGAGGGACGGGAACGGTACGAGCAGTACTTC
>TRBV28|.|few|TRBJ2-7
CASSLGFIGYEQYF
TGTGCCAGCAGTTTGGGTTTCATAGGTTACGAGCAGTACTTC
>TRBV27|.|.|TRBJ2-1
CASSSRRVTSSNNEQFF
TGTGCCAGCAGTTCCCGCCGGGTTACTAGCAGTAACAATGAGCAGTTCTTC
>TRBV4-1|TRBD2|.|TRBJ2-5
CASSPGSGSNEQYF
TGCGCCAGCAGCCCCGGAAGCGGGAGCAATGAGCAGTACTTC
>TRBV7-2|.|.|TRBJ2-1
CASSLAFPPRRGANEQFF
TGTGCCAGCAGCTTAGCTTTCCCCCCTAGGAGGGGGGCCAATGAGCAGTTCTTC
>TRBV24-1|TRBD1|.|TRBJ2-5
CATSKQGGGETQYF
TGTGCCACCAGTAAACAGGGGGGTGGAGAGACCCAGTACTTC
>TRBV6-1|.|.|TRBJ1-1
CASSYSGSDTEAFF
TGTGCCAGCAGTTATTCAGGGTCGGACACTGAAGCTTTCTTT
>TRBV12-3/TRBV12-4|.|few|TRBJ2-4
CASSPRRQWDIQYF
TGTGCCAGCAGTCCACGTCGACAGTGGGACATTCAGTACTTC
>TRBV20-1|TRBD1|.|TRBJ2-3
CSARDGPRGYADTQYF
TGCAGTGCTAGAGATGGGCCCAGGGGGTACGCAGATACGCAGTATTTT
>TRBV6-6|.|.|TRBJ1-5
CASSYDAGIGQPQHF
TGTGCCAGCAGTTACGATGCAGGGATAGGGCAGCCCCAGCATTTT
>TRBV2|.|.|TRBJ2-5
CASRNSGQETQYF
TGTGCCAGCAGAAACTCCGGCCAAGAGACCCAGTACTTC
>TRBV2|TRBD2|.|TRBJ2-1
CASKPRTSGYNEQFF
TGTGCCAGCAAACCGCGGACTAGCGGATACAATGAGCAGTTCTTC
>TRBV12-3/TRBV12-4|TRBD1|.|TRBJ1-2
CASSLTGRQGPTLNYGYTF
TGTGCCAGCAGTTTAACGGGTCGACAGGGGCCGACGCTTAACTATGGCTACACCTTC
>TRBV6-2/TRBV6-3|.|.|TRBJ2-7
CASSEDRPRIYEQYF
TGTGCCAGCAGCGAGGACAGACCTAGGATCTACGAGCAGTACTTC
>TRBV3-1|.|.|TRBJ1-2
CASSQVVSRYGYTF
TGTGCCAGCAGCCAAGTCGTCAGCCGTTATGGCTACACCTTC
>TRBV27|.|few|TRBJ2-7
CASSLNSLGVSYNEQYF
TGTGCCAGCAGTTTAAACTCCCTTGGGGTTTCCTACAATGAGCAGTACTTC
>TRBV12-3/TRBV12-4|TRBD1|few|TRBJ2-7
CASIQQGWGTYEQYF
TGTGCCAGCATTCAACAGGGGTGGGGGACCTACGAGCAGTACTTC
>TRBV11-1|TRBD2|many|TRBJ2-3
CASSLTPSGRSDTQYF
TGTGCCAGCAGCTTAACCCCTAGCGGGAGGTCAGATACGCAGTATTTT
>TRBV2|.|many|TRBJ2-4
CASSPRNIQYF
TGTGCCAGCAGCCCTAGAAACATTCAGTACTTC
>TRBV24-1|.|.|TRBJ1-2
CATSDRGANYGYTF
TGTGCCACCAGTGACAGGGGAGCTAACTATGGCTACACCTTC
>TRBV27|.|.|TRBJ2-3
CASKGGKRNTDTRYF
TGTGCCAGCAAGGGCGGTAAGCGGAACACAGATACGCGGTATTTT
>TRBV7-6|.|.|TRBJ2-3
CASSPRIVSDTQYF
TGTGCCAGCAGCCCCCGTATAGTTTCAGATACGCAGTATTTT
>TRBV5-6|.|few|TRBJ2-2
CASRRRTTGLNTGELFF
TGTGCCAGCAGGCGACGAACCACAGGGCTCAACACCGGGGAGCTGTTTTTT
>TRBV21-1|.|.|TRBJ2-7
CASSKEELAGPSYEQYF
TGTGCCAGCAGCAAAGAAGAACTAGCGGGACCCTCCTACGAGCAGTACTTC
>TRBV24-1|.|.|TRBJ2-1
CATSDGTYNEQFF
TGTGCCACCAGTGATGGGACCTACAATGAGCAGTTCTTC
>TRBV6-6|.|.|TRBJ1-2
CASTFPGEGYTF
TGTGCCAGCACATTCCCAGGGGAGGGCTACACCTTC